This T cell receptor (beta chain) originates from a study of blood T cells in healthy people across ages. Germline CDR1 MNHEY, CDR2 SVGAGI. The CDR3 is made up of 15 amino acids. J gave up 6 bases and V 5 bases, and 7 bases lay outside the gene matches. The authors ran a second PCR of about 6 to 11 cycles using a sample-barcoded 5' primer and a J-beta primer mix. The yield of each sample was at least 3 million CDR3-containing paired-end reads. TCRdb reanalysed the 5' RACE reads using MiXCR and keeps one entry per CDR3 protein. The table includes around 1,900,000 distinct CDR3 sequences, about two fifths detected once.

The rearrangement uses TRBV6-5 and TRBJ2-7; the match to TRBD2 covers 13 bases. This receptor was taken from a human donor in good health. The sample taken for sequencing was blood. CDR3 bases: TGTGCCAGCAGTCTACTAGCGGGGGGGCAAGTCGAGCAGTACTTC. It codes for CASSLLAGGQVEQYF.